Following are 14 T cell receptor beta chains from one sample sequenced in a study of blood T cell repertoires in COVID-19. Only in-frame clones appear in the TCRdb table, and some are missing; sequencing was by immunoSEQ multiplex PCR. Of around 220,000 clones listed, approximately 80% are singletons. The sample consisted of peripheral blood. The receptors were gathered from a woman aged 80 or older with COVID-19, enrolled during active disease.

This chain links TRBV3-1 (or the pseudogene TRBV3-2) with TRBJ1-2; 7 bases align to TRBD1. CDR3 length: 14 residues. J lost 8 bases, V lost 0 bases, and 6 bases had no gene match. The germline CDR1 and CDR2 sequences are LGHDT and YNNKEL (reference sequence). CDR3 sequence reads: CASSQEATGRGYTF. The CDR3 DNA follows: TGTGCCAGCAGCCAAGAAGCGACAGGGCGAGGCTACACCTTC.

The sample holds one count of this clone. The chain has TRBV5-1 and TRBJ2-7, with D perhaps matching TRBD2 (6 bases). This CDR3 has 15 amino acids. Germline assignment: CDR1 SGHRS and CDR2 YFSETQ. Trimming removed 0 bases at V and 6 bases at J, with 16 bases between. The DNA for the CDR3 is TGCGCCAGCAGCTTGGAGTGGGGGGAGCCAGGCGAGCAGTACTTC. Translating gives CASSLEWGEPGEQYF.

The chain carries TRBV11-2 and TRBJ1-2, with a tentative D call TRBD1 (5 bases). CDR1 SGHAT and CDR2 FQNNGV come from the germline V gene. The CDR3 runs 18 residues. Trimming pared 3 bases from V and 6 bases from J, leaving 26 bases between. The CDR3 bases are TGTGCCAGCAGCTTGGGTAGCAGGGAAGGGTGGGGTGTGGATGGCTACACCTTC. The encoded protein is CASSLGSREGWGVDGYTF.

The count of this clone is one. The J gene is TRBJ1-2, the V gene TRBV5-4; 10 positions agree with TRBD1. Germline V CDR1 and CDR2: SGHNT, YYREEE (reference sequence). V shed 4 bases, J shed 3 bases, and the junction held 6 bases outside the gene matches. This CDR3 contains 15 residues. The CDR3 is CASSQGQGFDYGYTF. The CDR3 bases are TGTGCCAGCAGCCAGGGACAGGGGTTTGACTATGGCTACACCTTC.

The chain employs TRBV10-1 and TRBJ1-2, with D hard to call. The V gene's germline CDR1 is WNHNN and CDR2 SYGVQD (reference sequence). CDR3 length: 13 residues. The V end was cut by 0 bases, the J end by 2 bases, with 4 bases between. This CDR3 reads CASSESRNYGYTF. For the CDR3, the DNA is TGCGCCAGCAGTGAGTCCCGGAACTATGGCTACACCTTC.

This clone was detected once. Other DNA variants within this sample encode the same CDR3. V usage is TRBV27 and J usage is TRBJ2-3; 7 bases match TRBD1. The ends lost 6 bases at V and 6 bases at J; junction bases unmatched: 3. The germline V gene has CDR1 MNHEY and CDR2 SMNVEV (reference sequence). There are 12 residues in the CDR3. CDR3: CASSRGTDTQYF. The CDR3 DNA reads TGTGCCAGCAGCAGGGGGACGGATACGCAGTATTTT.

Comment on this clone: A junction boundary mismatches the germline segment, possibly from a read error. In nucleotides, the CDR3 is TGTGCTAGCAGCTTAGGAGGACTAGCGGGAGTAAATGAGCAGTTCTTC. Protein sequence: CASSLGGLAGVNEQFF. The chain combines TRBV7-7 with TRBJ2-1, with 13 bases aligning to TRBD2. The CDR3 consists of 16 residues. Germline V gene sequence: CDR1 SSHAT, CDR2 FNYEAQ (reference sequence).

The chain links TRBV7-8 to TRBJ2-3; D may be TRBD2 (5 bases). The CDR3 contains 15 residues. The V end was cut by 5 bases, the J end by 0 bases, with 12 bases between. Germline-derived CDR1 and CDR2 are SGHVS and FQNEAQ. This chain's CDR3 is CASSPQRYSTDTQYF. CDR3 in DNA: TGTGCCAGCAGCCCCCAGCGGTATAGCACAGATACGCAGTATTTT.

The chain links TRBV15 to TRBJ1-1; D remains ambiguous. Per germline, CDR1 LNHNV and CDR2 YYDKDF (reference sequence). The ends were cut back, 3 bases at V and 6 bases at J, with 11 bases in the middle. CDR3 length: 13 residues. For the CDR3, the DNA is TGTGCCACCAGCAGGGCCAGCGTGTCTGAAGCTTTCTTT. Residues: CATSRASVSEAFF.

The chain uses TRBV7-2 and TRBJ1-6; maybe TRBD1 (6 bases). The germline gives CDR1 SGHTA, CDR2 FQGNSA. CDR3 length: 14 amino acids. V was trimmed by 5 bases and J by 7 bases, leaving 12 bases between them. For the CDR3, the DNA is TGTGCCAGCAGCCTAAGACAGGTCAATTCACCCCTCCACTTT. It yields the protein CASSLRQVNSPLHF.

CDR3 nucleotides: TGCAGCGTTGGGGGGCATAGCAATCAGCCCCAGCATTTT. It yields the protein CSVGGHSNQPQHF. The chain is built from TRBV29-1 and TRBJ1-5, with D possibly TRBD1 on 6 matching bases. With 4 bases removed from V and 0 bases from J, the gap between germline ends came to 7 bases. The CDR3 contains 13 residues. Germline CDR1 reads SQVTM; CDR2 reads ANQGSEA.

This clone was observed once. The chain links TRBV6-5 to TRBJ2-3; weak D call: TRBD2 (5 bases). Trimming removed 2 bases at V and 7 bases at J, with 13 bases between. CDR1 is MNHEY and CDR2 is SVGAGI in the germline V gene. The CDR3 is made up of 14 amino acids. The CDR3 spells CASSYPGLLHTQYF. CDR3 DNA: TGTGCCAGCAGTTACCCCGGACTTCTGCATACGCAGTATTTT.

CDR3 DNA: TGTGCCAGCTCACCGACCTCGAGGGACTACGAGCAGTACTTC. This gives the protein CASSPTSRDYEQYF. The chain employs TRBV18 and TRBJ2-7; a possible D gene is TRBD2 (5 bases). The germline CDR1 and CDR2 sequences are KGHSH and LQKENI. Trimming removed 3 bases at V and 3 bases at J, with 12 bases between. The CDR3 has 14 residues. Using reference TRBV18 and TRBJ2-7 for the parts outside the CDR3, the full variable domain is NAGVMQNPRHLVRRRGQEARLRCSPMKGHSHVYWYRQLPEEGLKFMVYLQKENIIDESGMPKERFSAEFPKEGPSILRIQQVVRGDSAAYFCASSPTSRDYEQYFGPGTRLTVT.

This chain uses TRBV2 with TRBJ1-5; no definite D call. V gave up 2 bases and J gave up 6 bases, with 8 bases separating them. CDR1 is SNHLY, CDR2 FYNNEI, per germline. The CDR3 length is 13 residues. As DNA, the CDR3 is TGTGCCAGCAGTGAAATATCGTTTCAGCCCCAGCATTTT. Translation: CASSEISFQPQHF.